This TCR beta chain was identified in a study of T-cell reconstitution after alpha-beta-depleted transplantation in children. Study-level results: Recipient T cells and thymic progenitors that survived were the source of the high TCRbeta diversity seen at day 60 in some patients. T-cell counts and diversity at one year post-transplant came mainly from newly produced T cells.

The germline CDR1 and CDR2 sequences are SGHTA and FQGNSA. The V end lost 5 bases, the J end lost 3 bases, and 13 bases lay between the germline ends. The CDR3 loop spans 14 amino acids. This clonotype was found a few times. Its antigen is as yet unknown. During its preparation, the TCRbeta library received unique molecular identifiers. Each CDR3 protein gets one entry after TCRdb re-called the PCR reads with MiXCR. In the table there are 540,000 or so distinct CDR3 sequences, 23% of which are singletons. The sample consisted of PBMCs, mostly from graft donor cells, taken 360 days after TCRalphabeta/CD19-depleted stem cell transplant. The clonotype comes from a boy in the first two years of life who had a stem cell transplant for acute myeloid leukemia, so the T cells may come from the graft donor. J is TRBJ2-5 and V is TRBV7-2; the D gene is possibly TRBD1 (6 bases). The CDR3 spells CASSVYGGEETQYF. The CDR3 region has the DNA TGTGCCAGCAGCGTATATGGGGGCGAAGAGACCCAGTACTTC.